This TCR beta chain appears in the sequencing data of a study of blood T cell repertoires in COVID-19. Original data processing: Nucleated cell counts were estimated from reference gene primer amplification. Measured with immunoSEQ multiplex PCR; TCRdb has only the in-frame clones, and not every one. The D gene and trimming were derived from the DNA, and the V and J assignments and clone size from that table. The sample records under 250,000 clones, about 79% being singletons. The CDR3 totals 16 residues. V lost 3 bases and J lost 1; bases outside the gene matches: 6. The germline V gene has CDR1 SGHAT and CDR2 FQNNGV.

The sequencing sample was made of peripheral blood. The V and J genes are TRBV11-2 and TRBJ1-1; 9 bases agree with TRBD1. This receptor was identified in a man over 45 with active or convalescent COVID-19. The CDR3: CASSLGDRDWNTEAFF. Here the CDR3 DNA reads TGTGCCAGCAGCTTGGGGGACAGGGATTGGAACACTGAAGCTTTCTTT.